This T cell receptor (beta chain) was sequenced during a study of vaccination and CD4 T cells after COVID-19. As for the study in general: Post-diagnosis, post-COVID samples were collected after a median around 100 days, ranging 35 to 161. Either a CEFX pool, an HIV-1 Nef pool, or no peptide was added to control cultures.

Trimming cost V 2 bases and J 1 base; bases outside gene matches: 7. The length of the CDR3 is 15 residues. CDR1 is GTSNPN, CDR2 SVGIG, per germline (reference sequence). Treatment here: approximately 10-day PBMC culture with coronavirus spike peptide pools or control peptides (ViraFEST assay). One should note that the unexposed donor's CD4+ T cells were collected before the COVID-19 pandemic (2011-2018). From unexposed donors, CD4+ T cells were probed, cells permitting, with SARS-CoV-2 S/N and four cold-coronavirus spikes. Sequenced with the Oncomine TCR Beta short-read assay was DNA taken from cultured CD4+ T cells. Someone extracted genomic DNA from cultured CD4+ T cells. Each CDR3 protein is one row after TCRdb ran MiXCR on the PCR reads. The table records around 4,000 distinct CDR3 sequences, 29% of them present only once. Comment on this clonotype: Its antigen is unidentified.

This TCR derives from a human donor in good health. Sample: CD4+ T cells from blood, cultured in vitro. The rearrangement uses TRBV30 and TRBJ1-1, with 7 bases identical to TRBD1. CDR3 DNA sequence: TGTGCCTGGAGTCCCATGGGGACAGCGAACACTGAAGCTTTCTTT. Protein product: CAWSPMGTANTEAFF.